This entry describes one T cell receptor (beta chain). The antigen remains undetermined. The sample belongs to a study of cytomegalovirus exposure and HLA in healthy donors. General study results and limits: A missense DCLRE1C variant was associated with V- and J-gene trimming of TCR beta chains in a later analysis, and an independent cohort replicated the association. The authors reported that TCR beta sequences could predict HLA-A and HLA-B alleles. These predictions were accurate for most subjects in the first cohort.

PCR primers comprised 60 Vbeta and 13 Jbeta primers. Source study methods: A later analysis tallied about 80 million unique TCR beta chains, about 9.9 million of them shared. Clones were sequenced by immunoSEQ multiplex PCR, and TCRdb holds only the in-frame ones, with some missing. V and J calls and clone size come straight from that table; D and trimming were deduced from the DNA. The data show about 96,000 clones, with 64% seen just once and more than 2.5% held by the top ten. The length of the CDR3 is 14 residues. Germline V CDR1 and CDR2: MRHNA, SNTAGT. The source is a man aged 55 to 70 in good health and CMV-seronegative. Input material: PBMCs. This sequence joins TRBV6-4 and TRBJ1-4; no reliable D call. CDR3 region: CESPPGATNEKLFF. The CDR3 nucleotides read TGTGAAAGCCCTCCGGGAGCGACTAATGAAAAACTGTTTTTT.